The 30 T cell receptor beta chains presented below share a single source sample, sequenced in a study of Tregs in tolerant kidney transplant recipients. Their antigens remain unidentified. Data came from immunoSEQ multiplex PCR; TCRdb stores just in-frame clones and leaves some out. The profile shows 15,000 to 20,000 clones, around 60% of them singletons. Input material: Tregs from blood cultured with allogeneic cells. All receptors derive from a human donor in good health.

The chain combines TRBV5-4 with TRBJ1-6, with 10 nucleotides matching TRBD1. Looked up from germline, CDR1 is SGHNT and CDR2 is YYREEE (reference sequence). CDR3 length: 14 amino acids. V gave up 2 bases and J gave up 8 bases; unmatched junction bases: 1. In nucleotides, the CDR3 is TGTGCCAGCAGCTTCGGACAGGGGGATTCACCCCTCCACTTT. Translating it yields CASSFGQGDSPLHF.

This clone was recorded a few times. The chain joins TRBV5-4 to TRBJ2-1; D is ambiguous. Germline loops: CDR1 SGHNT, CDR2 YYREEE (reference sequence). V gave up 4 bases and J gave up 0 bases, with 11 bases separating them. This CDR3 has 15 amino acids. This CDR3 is CASSPALLSYNEQFF. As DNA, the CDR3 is TGTGCCAGCAGCCCAGCCCTCCTCTCCTACAATGAGCAGTTCTTC.

As DNA, the CDR3 is TGTGCCAGCAGCTTGAGGGAGACCCAGTACTTC. It specifies CASSLRETQYF. The chain uses TRBV5-6 and TRBJ2-5; D is undetermined. V was pared by 1 base and J by 5 bases, with 3 bases between. There are 11 residues in the CDR3. CDR1 is SGHDT and CDR2 is YYEEEE in the germline V gene.

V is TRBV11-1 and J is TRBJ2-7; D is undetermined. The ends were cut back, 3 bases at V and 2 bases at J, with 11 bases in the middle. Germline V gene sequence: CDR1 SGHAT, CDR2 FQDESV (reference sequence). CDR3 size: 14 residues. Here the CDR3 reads CASSLSWVTYEQYF. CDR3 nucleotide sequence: TGTGCCAGCAGCTTGTCCTGGGTAACCTACGAGCAGTACTTC. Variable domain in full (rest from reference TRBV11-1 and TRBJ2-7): EAEVAQSPRYKITEKSQAVAFWCDPISGHATLYWYRQILGQGPELLVQFQDESVVDDSQLPKDRFSAERLKGVDSTLKIQPAELGDSAMYLCASSLSWVTYEQYFGPGTRLTVT.

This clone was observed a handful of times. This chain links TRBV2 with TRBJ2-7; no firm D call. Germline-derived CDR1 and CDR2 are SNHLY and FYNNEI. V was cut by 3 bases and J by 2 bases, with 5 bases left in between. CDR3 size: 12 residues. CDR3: CASSEHPYEQYF. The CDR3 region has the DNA TGTGCCAGCAGTGAGCACCCCTACGAGCAGTACTTC.

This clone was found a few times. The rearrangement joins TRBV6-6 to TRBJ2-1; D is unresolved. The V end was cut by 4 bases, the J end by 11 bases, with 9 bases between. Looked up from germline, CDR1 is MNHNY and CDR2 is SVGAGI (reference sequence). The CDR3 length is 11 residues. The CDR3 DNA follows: TGTGCCAGCAGTTCCCCAGTTAAGCAGTTCTTC. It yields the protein CASSSPVKQFF.

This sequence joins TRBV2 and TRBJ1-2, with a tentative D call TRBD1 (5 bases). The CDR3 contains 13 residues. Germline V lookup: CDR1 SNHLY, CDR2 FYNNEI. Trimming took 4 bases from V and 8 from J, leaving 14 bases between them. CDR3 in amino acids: CASSGGPDWGYTF. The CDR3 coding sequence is TGTGCCAGCAGTGGGGGCCCAGATTGGGGCTACACCTTC.

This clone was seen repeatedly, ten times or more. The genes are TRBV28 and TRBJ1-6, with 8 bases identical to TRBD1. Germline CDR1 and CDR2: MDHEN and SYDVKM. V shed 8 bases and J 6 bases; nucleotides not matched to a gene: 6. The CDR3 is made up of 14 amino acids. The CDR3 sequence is CASGRDRPNSPLHF. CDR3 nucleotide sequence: TGTGCCAGCGGCCGGGACAGGCCTAATTCACCCCTCCACTTT.

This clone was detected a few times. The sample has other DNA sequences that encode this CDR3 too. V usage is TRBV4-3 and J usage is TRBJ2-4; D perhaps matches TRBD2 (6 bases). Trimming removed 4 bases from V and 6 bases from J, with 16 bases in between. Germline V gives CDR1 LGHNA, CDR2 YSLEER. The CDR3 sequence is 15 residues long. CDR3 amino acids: CASSPGNRGGNIQYF. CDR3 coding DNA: TGCGCCAGCAGCCCCGGAAACCGGGGAGGAAACATTCAGTACTTC.

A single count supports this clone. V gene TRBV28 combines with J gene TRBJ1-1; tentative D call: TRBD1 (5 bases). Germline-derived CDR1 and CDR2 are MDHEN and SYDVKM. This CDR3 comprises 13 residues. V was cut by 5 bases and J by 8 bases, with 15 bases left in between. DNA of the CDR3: TGTGCCAGCAGTCCCCAGGGACGGGACGAAGCTTTCTTT. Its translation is CASSPQGRDEAFF.

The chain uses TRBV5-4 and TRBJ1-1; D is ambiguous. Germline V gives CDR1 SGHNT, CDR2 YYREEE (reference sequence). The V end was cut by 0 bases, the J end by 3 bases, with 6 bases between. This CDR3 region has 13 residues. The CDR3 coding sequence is TGTGCCAGCAGCTTGGCTGGAGACACTGAAGCTTTCTTT. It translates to CASSLAGDTEAFF.

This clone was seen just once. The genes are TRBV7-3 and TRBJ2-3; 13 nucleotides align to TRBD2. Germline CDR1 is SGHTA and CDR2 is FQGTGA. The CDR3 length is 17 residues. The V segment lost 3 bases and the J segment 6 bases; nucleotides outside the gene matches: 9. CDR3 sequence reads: CASSFRGLAGNRDTQYF. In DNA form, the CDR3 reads TGTGCCAGCAGCTTTAGGGGACTAGCGGGGAATCGGGATACGCAGTATTTT.

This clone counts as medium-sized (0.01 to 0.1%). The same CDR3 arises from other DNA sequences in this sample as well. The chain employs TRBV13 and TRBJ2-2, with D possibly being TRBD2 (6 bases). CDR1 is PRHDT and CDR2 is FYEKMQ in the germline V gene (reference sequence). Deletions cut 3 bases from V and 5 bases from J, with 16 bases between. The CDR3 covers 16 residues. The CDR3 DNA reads TGTGCCAGCAGCTTGGAAGCGGGTCGGTGGACCGGGGAGCTGTTTTTT. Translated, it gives CASSLEAGRWTGELFF.

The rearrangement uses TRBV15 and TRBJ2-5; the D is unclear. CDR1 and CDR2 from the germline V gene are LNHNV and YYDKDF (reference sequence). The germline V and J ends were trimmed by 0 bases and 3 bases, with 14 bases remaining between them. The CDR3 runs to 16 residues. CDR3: CATSRDPPPTEETQYF. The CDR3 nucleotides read TGTGCCACCAGCAGAGATCCCCCGCCAACCGAAGAGACCCAGTACTTC.

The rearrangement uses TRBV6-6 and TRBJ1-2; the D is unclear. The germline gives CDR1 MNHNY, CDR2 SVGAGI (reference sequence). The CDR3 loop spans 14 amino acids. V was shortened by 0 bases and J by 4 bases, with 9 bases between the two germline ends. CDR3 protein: CASSYSGQSYGYTF. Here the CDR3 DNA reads TGTGCCAGCAGTTACTCGGGTCAGAGCTATGGCTACACCTTC.

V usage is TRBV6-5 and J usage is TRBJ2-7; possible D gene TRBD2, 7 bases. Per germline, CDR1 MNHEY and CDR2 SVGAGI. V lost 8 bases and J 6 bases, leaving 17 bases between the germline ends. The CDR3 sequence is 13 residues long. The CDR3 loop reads CASLRGAGSEQYF. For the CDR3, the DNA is TGTGCCAGCCTCCGGGGGGCTGGCAGCGAGCAGTACTTC.

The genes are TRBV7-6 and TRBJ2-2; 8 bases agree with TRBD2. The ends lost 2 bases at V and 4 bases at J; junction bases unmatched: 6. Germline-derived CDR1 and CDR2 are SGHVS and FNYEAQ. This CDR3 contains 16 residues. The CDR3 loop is CASSLQGRGGTGELFF. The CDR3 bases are TGTGCCAGCAGCTTACAGGGCCGGGGGGGCACCGGGGAGCTGTTTTTT.

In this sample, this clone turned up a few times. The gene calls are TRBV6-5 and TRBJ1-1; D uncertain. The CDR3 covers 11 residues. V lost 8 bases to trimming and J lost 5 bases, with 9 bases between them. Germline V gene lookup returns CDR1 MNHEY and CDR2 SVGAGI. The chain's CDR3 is CASGRGTEAFF. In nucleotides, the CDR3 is TGTGCCAGCGGGAGAGGTACTGAAGCTTTCTTT.

CDR3 loop: CASSLVNYEQYF. In nucleotides, the CDR3 is TGTGCCAGCAGCTTAGTTAACTACGAGCAGTACTTC. The gene calls are TRBV7-3 and TRBJ2-7; D is uncertain. V lost 2 bases, J lost 3 bases, and 5 bases lay in between. The length of the CDR3 is 12 residues. Germline V gene sequence: CDR1 SGHTA, CDR2 FQGTGA.

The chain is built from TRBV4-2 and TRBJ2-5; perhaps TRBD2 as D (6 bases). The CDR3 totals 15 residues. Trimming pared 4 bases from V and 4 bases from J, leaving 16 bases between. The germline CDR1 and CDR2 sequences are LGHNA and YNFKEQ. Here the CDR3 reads CASSPTLGGRETQYF. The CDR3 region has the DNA TGTGCCAGCAGCCCGACGCTAGGAGGGCGAGAGACCCAGTACTTC.

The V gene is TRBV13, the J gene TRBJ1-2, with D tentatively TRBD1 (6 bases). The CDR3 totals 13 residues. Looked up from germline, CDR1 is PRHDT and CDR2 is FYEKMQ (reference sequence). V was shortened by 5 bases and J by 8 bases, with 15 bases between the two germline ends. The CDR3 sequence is CASSVYRDSGYTF. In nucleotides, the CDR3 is TGTGCCAGCAGCGTCTACAGGGATTCAGGCTACACCTTC.

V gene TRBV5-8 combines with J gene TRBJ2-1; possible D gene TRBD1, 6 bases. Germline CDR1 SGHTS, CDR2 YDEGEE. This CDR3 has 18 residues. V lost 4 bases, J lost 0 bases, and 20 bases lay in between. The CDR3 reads CASSPGTGSLSSYNEQFF. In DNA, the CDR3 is TGTGCCAGCAGCCCCGGTACAGGGTCACTAAGCTCCTACAATGAGCAGTTCTTC.

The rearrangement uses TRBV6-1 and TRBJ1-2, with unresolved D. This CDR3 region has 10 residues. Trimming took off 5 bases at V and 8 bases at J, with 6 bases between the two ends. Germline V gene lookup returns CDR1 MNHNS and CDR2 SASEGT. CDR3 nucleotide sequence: TGTGCCAGCAGTCACCGGGGCTACACCTTC. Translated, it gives CASSHRGYTF.

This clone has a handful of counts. In DNA form, the CDR3 reads TGTGCCAGCAGCCCCCGGGGGTACGAGCAGTACTTC. Its protein product is CASSPRGYEQYF. The chain combines TRBV7-9 with TRBJ2-7, with D maybe TRBD2 (6 bases). There are 12 residues in the CDR3. Trimming took 5 bases from V and 4 from J, leaving 9 bases between them. CDR1 SEHNR and CDR2 FQNEAQ come from the germline V gene (reference sequence).

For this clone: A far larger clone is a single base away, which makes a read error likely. CDR3 sequence: CAWSRGANEQYF. CDR3 coding DNA: TGTGCCTGGAGTAGGGGCGCCAACGAGCAGTACTTC. V gene TRBV30 combines with J gene TRBJ2-7; TRBD1 might be the D (5 bases). The length of the CDR3 is 12 residues. The V gene lost 2 bases and the J gene lost 5 bases, with 10 bases spanning the gap. From germline, CDR1 is GTSNPN and CDR2 SVGIG (reference sequence).

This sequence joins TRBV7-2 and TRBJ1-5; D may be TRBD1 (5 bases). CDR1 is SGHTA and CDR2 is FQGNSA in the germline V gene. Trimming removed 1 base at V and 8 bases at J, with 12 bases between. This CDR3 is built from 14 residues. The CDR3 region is CASSLDRLPEPQHF. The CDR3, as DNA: TGTGCCAGCAGCTTAGACAGGCTACCGGAGCCCCAGCATTTT.

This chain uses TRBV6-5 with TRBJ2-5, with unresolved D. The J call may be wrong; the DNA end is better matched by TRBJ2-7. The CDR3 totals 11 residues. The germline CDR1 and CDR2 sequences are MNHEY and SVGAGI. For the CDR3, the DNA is TGTGCCAGCAGCCGGGCGGACGAGCAGTACTTC. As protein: CASSRADEQYF.

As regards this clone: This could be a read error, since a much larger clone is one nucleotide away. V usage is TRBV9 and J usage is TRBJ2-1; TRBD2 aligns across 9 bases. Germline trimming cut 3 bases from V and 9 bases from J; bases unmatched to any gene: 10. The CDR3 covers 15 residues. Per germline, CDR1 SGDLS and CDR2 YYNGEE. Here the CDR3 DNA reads TGTGCCAGCAGCGGACTAGCGGAAGGGATTGGTGAGCAGTTCTTC. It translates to CASSGLAEGIGEQFF.

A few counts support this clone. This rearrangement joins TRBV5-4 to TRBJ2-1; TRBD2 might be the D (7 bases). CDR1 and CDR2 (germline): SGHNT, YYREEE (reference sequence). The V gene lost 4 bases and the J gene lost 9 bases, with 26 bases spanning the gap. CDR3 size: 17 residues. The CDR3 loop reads CASSQGTRGGVFGEQFF. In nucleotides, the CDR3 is TGTGCCAGCAGCCAAGGGACGAGGGGGGGAGTCTTCGGTGAGCAGTTCTTC.

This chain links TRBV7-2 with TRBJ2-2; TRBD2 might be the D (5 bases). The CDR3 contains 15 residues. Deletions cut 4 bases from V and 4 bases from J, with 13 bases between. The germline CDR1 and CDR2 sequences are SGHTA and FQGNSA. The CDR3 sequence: CASSSSRRVTGELFF. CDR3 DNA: TGTGCCAGCAGCTCCTCCCGGCGGGTCACCGGGGAGCTGTTTTTT.